A single sample is the source of the 21 T cell receptor beta chains below, sequenced in a study of T cell responses to AZD1222 COVID-19 vaccine. Generated by immunoSEQ multiplex PCR, the TCRdb table keeps only in-frame clones and is missing some. The sample carries about 140,000 clones, about 87% recorded once. The sequencing here drew on peripheral blood, taken on day 0 of AZD1222 vaccination. These receptor sequences come from an adult in good health.

This chain joins TRBV24-1 and TRBJ2-1; no reliable D call. The CDR3 sequence is 13 residues long. Germline V gene data show CDR1 as KGHDR and CDR2 as SFDVKD. Trimming shortened V by 9 bases and J by 1 base, and 9 bases separated the two germline ends. This chain's CDR3 is CATPGGSYNEQFF. CDR3 nucleotides: TGTGCCACCCCCGGCGGATCCTACAATGAGCAGTTCTTC.

V gene TRBV5-5 combines with J gene TRBJ2-1; tentatively, D is TRBD1 or TRBD2 (5 bases each). The germline V and J ends were trimmed by 6 bases and 5 bases, with 12 bases remaining between them. Germline CDR1 is SGHKS and CDR2 is YYEKEE (reference sequence). The CDR3 has 13 amino acids. Here the CDR3 reads CASKRDLNNEQFF. The CDR3, as DNA: TGTGCCAGCAAACGGGACCTTAACAATGAGCAGTTCTTC.

The genes are TRBV9 and TRBJ1-1; D might be TRBD1 (5 bases). This CDR3 contains 15 residues. V lost 0 bases and J lost 6, with 15 bases in between. The V gene's germline CDR1 is SGDLS and CDR2 YYNGEE. This CDR3 is CASSVAGAGWAEAFF. The CDR3 DNA sequence: TGTGCCAGCAGCGTAGCTGGGGCGGGCTGGGCTGAAGCTTTCTTT.

This chain uses TRBV29-1 with TRBJ1-2; tentative D call: TRBD1 (5 bases). Trimming left V 4 bases short and J 8 bases short, with 14 bases between. The V gene's germline CDR1 is SQVTM and CDR2 ANQGSEA. CDR3 size: 12 residues. CDR3 sequence reads: CSVVGRTVGYTF. The CDR3 DNA reads TGCAGCGTTGTGGGACGCACGGTAGGCTACACCTTC.

The V call is TRBV29-1, the J call TRBJ1-3; 9 bases line up with TRBD1. Germline CDR1 and CDR2: SQVTM and ANQGSEA. The CDR3 sequence is 16 residues long. V shed 4 bases, J shed 0 bases, and the junction held 7 bases outside the gene matches. The CDR3 sequence is CSVVGDRDFSGNTIYF. The CDR3 nucleotides are TGCAGCGTTGTAGGGGACAGGGACTTCTCTGGAAACACCATATATTTT.

This sequence joins TRBV14 and TRBJ2-2, with 10 bases identical to TRBD1. The germline gives CDR1 SGHDN, CDR2 FVKESK. After removal of 4 bases from V and 0 bases from J, the junction contained 5 bases not matched to a gene. The CDR3 runs 17 residues. The CDR3: CASSRRDRGPNTGELFF. The CDR3, as DNA: TGTGCCAGCAGCCGCCGGGACAGGGGACCGAACACCGGGGAGCTGTTTTTT. Supplemented by reference TRBV14 and TRBJ2-2, the full variable domain reads EAGVTQFPSHSVIEKGQTVTLRCDPISGHDNLYWYRRVMGKEIKFLLHFVKESKQDESGMPNNRFLAERTGGTYSTLKVQPAELEDSGVYFCASSRRDRGPNTGELFFGEGSRLTVL.

The V gene is TRBV20-1, the J gene TRBJ2-5; D remains ambiguous. The CDR3 sequence is 11 residues long. Deletions cut 3 bases from V and 7 bases from J, with 9 bases between. Per germline, CDR1 DFQATT and CDR2 SNEGSKA (reference sequence). DNA for the CDR3: TGCAGTGCTAGTGAATTATCGACCCAGTACTTC. The encoded protein is CSASELSTQYF.

The CDR3 loop reads CASSQVYTEAFF. CDR3 bases: TGTGCCAGCAGCCAAGTATACACTGAAGCTTTCTTT. The chain joins TRBV14 to TRBJ1-1, with D unresolved. Looked up from germline, CDR1 is SGHDN and CDR2 is FVKESK. With 1 base removed from V and 3 bases from J, the gap between germline ends came to 3 bases. CDR3 length: 12 amino acids.

In DNA, the CDR3 is TGTGCCAGCAGTTTTGGGGCCCTGACCGGTGAAAAACTGTTTTTT. Protein sequence: CASSFGALTGEKLFF. This chain joins TRBV28 and TRBJ1-4; a possible D gene is TRBD1 (5 bases). Germline assignment: CDR1 MDHEN and CDR2 SYDVKM. This CDR3 is 15 amino acids long. Trimming left V 3 bases short and J 7 bases short, with 15 bases between.

CDR3 amino acids: CASSGPSGTTYNEQFF. In DNA, the CDR3 is TGTGCCAGCAGTGGCCCTAGCGGGACGACCTACAATGAGCAGTTCTTC. The rearrangement links TRBV25-1 to TRBJ2-1, with TRBD2 matching over 9 bases. V lost 4 bases, J lost 2 bases, and 6 bases stayed unmatched. Germline values: CDR1 MGHDK, CDR2 SYGVNS. The CDR3 length is 16 residues.

The chain couples TRBV9 to TRBJ2-1; 8 bases agree with TRBD1. Germline trimming cut 4 bases from V and 0 bases from J; bases unmatched to any gene: 6. This CDR3 region has 16 residues. Germline CDR1 and CDR2: SGDLS and YYNGEE. The CDR3 nucleotides read TGTGCCAGCAGCCCCTGGACAGGGAGCTCCTACAATGAGCAGTTCTTC. Protein sequence: CASSPWTGSSYNEQFF.

V usage is TRBV5-6 and J usage is TRBJ1-1; unclear D gene. The germline V and J ends were trimmed by 1 base and 1 base, with 11 bases remaining between them. CDR1 is SGHDT and CDR2 is YYEEEE in the germline V gene. This CDR3 comprises 15 residues. CDR3 sequence: CASSLSPGSNTEAFF. Written as DNA, the CDR3 is TGTGCCAGCAGCTTGTCTCCGGGTTCGAACACTGAAGCTTTCTTT.

The V and J genes are TRBV24-1 and TRBJ2-2; 10 bases align to TRBD2. Germline values: CDR1 KGHDR, CDR2 SFDVKD. With 3 bases clipped from V and 3 bases from J, the junction kept 3 bases outside the gene matches. This CDR3 contains 16 residues. The CDR3 protein is CATSDSGRAHTGELFF. DNA of the CDR3: TGTGCCACCAGTGATAGCGGGAGGGCCCACACCGGGGAGCTGTTTTTT.

This rearrangement joins TRBV7-2 to TRBJ1-5, with D perhaps matching TRBD1 (6 bases). This CDR3 has 14 residues. Germline V gives CDR1 SGHTA, CDR2 FQGNSA. The ends were cut back, 5 bases at V and 2 bases at J, with 10 bases in the middle. The CDR3, as DNA: TGTGCCAGCAGCGCACAGGGTGGCAATCAGCCCCAGCATTTT. This codes for CASSAQGGNQPQHF.

The rearrangement links TRBV5-1 to TRBJ1-1; no clear D gene. The CDR3 spans 13 residues. Trimming took off 4 bases at V and 7 bases at J, with 14 bases between the two ends. The germline V gene has CDR1 SGHRS and CDR2 YFSETQ. CDR3 protein: CASSDPGSLEAFF. In DNA form, the CDR3 reads TGCGCCAGCAGCGATCCCGGCAGTCTTGAAGCTTTCTTT. Looking up the rest from reference TRBV5-1 and TRBJ1-1 gives the full variable domain: KAGVTQTPRYLIKTRGQQVTLSCSPISGHRSVSWYQQTPGQGLQFLFEYFSETQRNKGNFPGRFSGRQFSNSRSEMNVSTLELGDSALYLCASSDPGSLEAFFGQGTRLTVV.

This chain joins TRBV5-4 and TRBJ2-7; D might be TRBD1 or TRBD2, each matching 6 bases. CDR3 length: 14 amino acids. Germline values: CDR1 SGHNT, CDR2 YYREEE (reference sequence). Trimming left V 0 bases short and J 5 bases short, with 12 bases between. This CDR3 reads CASSLAGGGNEQYF. CDR3 sequence (DNA): TGTGCCAGCAGCTTGGCCGGGGGCGGGAACGAGCAGTACTTC.

The chain has TRBV5-1 and TRBJ2-7, with 13 bases that match TRBD2. Germline CDR1 reads SGHRS; CDR2 reads YFSETQ. The V segment lost 4 bases and the J segment 7 bases; nucleotides outside the gene matches: 5. The CDR3 covers 14 residues. CDR3 nucleotides: TGCGCCAGCAGCGACCCGGGACTAGCGGGAGAGCAGTACTTC. It codes for CASSDPGLAGEQYF.

This chain links TRBV2 with TRBJ1-4, with 7 bases that match TRBD1. Per the germline V gene, CDR1 is SNHLY and CDR2 is FYNNEI. The V segment lost 6 bases and the J segment 0 bases; nucleotides outside the gene matches: 7. The CDR3 contains 16 residues. Written as DNA, the CDR3 is TGTGCCAGCAGCGCCACAGGGGTAGCAACTAATGAAAAACTGTTTTTT. Translated: CASSATGVATNEKLFF. Looking up the rest from reference TRBV2 and TRBJ1-4 gives the full variable domain: EPEVTQTPSHQVTQMGQEVILRCVPISNHLYFYWYRQILGQKVEFLVSFYNNEISEKSEIFDDQFSVERPDGSNFTLKIRSTKLEDSAMYFCASSATGVATNEKLFFGSGTQLSVL.

V usage is TRBV23-1 and J usage is TRBJ2-1; D is ambiguous. TRBV23-1 is labeled an ORF, and its function is uncertain. The CDR3 loop spans 12 amino acids. Trimming left V 3 bases short and J 5 bases short, with 5 bases between. CDR3 nucleotides: TGCGCCAGCAGTCATGGGGACAATGAGCAGTTCTTC. It translates to CASSHGDNEQFF.

DNA of the CDR3: TGTGCCAGCACCGGGACAGGGGGTTTCTACGAGCAGTACTTC. Translating it yields CASTGTGGFYEQYF. This chain connects TRBV2 to TRBJ2-7; 11 positions agree with TRBD1. The CDR3 totals 14 residues. Germline V gene sequence: CDR1 SNHLY, CDR2 FYNNEI. Trimming at V came to 7 bases and at J to 3 bases, leaving 5 bases not matched to a gene. The entire variable domain, with the rest obtained from reference TRBV2 and TRBJ2-7, is as follows: EPEVTQTPSHQVTQMGQEVILRCVPISNHLYFYWYRQILGQKVEFLVSFYNNEISEKSEIFDDQFSVERPDGSNFTLKIRSTKLEDSAMYFCASTGTGGFYEQYFGPGTRLTVT.

The chain couples TRBV20-1 to TRBJ2-1; D gene uncertain. Germline CDR1 DFQATT, CDR2 SNEGSKA (reference sequence). CDR3 length: 11 residues. The V end lost 3 bases, the J end lost 10 bases, and 10 bases lay between the germline ends. CDR3 protein: CSASGLGEQFF. Here the CDR3 DNA reads TGCAGTGCTAGCGGGCTGGGGGAGCAGTTCTTC.